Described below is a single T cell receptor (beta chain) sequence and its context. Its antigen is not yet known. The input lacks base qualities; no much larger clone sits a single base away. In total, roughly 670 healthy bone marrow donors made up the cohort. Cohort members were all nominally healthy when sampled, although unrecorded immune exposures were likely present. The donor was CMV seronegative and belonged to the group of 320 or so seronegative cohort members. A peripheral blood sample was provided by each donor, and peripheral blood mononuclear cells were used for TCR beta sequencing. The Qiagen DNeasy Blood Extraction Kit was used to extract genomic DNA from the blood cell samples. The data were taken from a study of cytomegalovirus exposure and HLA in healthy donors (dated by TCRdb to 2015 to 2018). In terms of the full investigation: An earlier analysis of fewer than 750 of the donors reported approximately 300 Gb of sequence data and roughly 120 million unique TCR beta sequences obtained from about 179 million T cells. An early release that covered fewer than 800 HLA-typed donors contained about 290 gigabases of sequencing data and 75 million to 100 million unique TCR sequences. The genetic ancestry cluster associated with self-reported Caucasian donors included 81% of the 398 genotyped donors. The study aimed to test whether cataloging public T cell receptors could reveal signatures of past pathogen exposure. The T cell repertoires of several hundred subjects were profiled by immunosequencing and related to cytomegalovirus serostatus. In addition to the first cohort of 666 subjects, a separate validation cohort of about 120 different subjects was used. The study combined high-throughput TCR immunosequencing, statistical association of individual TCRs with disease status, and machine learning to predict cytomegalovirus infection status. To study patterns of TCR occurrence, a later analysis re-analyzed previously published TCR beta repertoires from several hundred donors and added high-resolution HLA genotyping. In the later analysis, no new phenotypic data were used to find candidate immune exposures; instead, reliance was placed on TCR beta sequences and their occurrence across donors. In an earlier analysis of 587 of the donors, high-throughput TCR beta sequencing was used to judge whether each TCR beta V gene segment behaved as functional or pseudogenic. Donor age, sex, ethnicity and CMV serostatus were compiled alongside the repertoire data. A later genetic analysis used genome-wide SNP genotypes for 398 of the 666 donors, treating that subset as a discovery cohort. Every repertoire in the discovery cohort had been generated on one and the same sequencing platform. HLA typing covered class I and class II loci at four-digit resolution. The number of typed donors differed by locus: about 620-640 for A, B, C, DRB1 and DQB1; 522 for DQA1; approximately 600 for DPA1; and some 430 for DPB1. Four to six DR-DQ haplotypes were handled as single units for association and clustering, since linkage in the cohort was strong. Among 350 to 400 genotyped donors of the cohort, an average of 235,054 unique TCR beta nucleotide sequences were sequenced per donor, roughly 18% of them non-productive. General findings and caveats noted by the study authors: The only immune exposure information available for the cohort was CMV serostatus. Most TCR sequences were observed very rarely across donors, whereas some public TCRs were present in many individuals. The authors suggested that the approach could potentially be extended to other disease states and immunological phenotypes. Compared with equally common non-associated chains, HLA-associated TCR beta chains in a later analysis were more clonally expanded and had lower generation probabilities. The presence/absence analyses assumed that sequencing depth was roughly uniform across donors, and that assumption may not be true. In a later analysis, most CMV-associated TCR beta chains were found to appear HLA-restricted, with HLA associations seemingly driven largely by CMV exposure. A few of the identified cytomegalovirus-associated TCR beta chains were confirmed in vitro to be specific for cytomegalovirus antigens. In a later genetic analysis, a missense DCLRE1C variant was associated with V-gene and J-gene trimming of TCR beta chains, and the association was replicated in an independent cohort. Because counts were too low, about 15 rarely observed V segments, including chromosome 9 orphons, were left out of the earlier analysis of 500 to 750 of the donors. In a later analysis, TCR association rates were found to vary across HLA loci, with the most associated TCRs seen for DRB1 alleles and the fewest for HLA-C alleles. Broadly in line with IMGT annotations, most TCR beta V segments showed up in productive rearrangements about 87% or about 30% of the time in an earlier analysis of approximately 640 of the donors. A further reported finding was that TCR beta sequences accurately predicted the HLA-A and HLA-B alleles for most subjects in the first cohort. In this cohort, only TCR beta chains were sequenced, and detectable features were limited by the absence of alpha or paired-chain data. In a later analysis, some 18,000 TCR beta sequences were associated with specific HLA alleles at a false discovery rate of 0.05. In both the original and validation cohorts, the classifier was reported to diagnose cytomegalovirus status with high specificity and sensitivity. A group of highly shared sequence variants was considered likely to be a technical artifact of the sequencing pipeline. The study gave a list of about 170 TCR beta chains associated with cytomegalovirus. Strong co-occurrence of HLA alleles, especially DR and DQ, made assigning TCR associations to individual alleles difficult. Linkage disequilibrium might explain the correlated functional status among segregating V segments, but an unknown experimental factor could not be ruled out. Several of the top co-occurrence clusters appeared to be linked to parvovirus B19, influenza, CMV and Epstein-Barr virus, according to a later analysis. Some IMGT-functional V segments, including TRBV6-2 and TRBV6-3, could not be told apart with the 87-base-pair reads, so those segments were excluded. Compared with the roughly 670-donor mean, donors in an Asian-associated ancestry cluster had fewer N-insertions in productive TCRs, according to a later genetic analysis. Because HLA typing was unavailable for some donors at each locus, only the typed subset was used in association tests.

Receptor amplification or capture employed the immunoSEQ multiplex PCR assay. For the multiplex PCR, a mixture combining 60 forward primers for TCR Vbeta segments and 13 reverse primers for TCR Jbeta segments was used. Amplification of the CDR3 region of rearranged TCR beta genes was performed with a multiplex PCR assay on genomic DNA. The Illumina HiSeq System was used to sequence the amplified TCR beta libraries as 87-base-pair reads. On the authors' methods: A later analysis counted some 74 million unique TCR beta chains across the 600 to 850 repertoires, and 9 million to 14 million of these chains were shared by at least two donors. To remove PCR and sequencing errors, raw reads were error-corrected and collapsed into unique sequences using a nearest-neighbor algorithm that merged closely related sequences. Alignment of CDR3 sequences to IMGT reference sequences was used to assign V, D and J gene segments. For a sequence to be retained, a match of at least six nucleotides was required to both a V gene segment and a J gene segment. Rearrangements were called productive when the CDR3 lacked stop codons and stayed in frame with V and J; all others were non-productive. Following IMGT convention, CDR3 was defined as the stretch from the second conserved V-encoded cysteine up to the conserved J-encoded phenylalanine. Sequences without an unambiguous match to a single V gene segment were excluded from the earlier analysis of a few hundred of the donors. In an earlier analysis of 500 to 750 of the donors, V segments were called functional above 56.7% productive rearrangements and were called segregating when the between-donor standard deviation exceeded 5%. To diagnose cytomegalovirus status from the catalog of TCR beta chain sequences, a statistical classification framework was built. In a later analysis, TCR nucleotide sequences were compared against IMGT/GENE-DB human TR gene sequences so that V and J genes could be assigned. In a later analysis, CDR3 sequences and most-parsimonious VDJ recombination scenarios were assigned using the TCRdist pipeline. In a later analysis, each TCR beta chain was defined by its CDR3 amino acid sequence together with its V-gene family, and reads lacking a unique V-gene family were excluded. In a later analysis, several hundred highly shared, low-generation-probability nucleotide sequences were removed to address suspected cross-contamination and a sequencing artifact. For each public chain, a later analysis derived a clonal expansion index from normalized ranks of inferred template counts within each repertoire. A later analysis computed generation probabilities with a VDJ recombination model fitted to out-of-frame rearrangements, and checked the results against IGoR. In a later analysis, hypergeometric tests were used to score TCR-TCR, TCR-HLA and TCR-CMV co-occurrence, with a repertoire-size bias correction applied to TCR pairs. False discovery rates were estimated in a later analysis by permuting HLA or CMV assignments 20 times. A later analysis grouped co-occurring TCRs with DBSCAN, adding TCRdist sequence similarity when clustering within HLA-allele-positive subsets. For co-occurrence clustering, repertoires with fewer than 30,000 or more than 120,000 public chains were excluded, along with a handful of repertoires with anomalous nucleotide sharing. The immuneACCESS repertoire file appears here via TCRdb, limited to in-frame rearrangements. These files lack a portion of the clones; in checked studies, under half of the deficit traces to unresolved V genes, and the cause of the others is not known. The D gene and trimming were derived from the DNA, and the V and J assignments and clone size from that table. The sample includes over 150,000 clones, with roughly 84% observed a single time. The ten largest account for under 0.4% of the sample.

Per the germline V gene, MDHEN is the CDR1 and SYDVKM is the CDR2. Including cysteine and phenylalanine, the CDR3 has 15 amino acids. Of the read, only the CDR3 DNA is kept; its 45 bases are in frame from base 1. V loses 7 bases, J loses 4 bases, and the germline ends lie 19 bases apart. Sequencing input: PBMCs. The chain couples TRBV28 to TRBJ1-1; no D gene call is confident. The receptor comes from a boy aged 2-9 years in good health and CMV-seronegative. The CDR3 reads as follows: CASTPLGPRGTEAFF. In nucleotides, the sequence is TGTGCCAGCACCCCGCTAGGACCTCGGGGCACTGAAGCTTTCTTT.